These 23 T cell receptor gamma chains share one sample of origin, sequenced in a study of γδ T cells in repeated Plasmodium falciparum infection. TCRdb reanalysed the multiplex PCR reads with CATT. The repertoire has 13,000 to 15,000 gamma-chain clones, roughly 1.7% of them found once; the top ten carry approximately 30%. Flow sorting of PBMC yielded separate Vgamma9/Vdelta2+ and Vdelta2-negative gammadelta T cell populations for bulk repertoire analysis. The specimen sequenced was gamma-delta T cells from blood. These receptors came from a pool of human donors (malaria-infected and uninfected, not separated).

The sample holds many counts of this clone. TCRdb shows a much larger clone's protein in place of this DNA's translation, and the two differ at residue 14, likely through a read error; the protein shown is translated from the DNA. CDR3 amino acids: CATWDGQHTTGWFRIF. The CDR3 DNA reads as TGTGCCACCTGGGACGGACAACATACCACTGGTTGGTTCAGGATATTT. No J gene call was made, and the V gene is TRGV3. The germline CDR1 and CDR2 sequences are VTNTFY and YDVSTARD (reference sequence). The CDR3 has 16 residues.

Notes on this clone: With only one base between it and a far larger clone, this is likely a read error. Because the CDR3's place on the DNA is in doubt, the DNA is left out and the CDR3 is given as listed by TCRdb. No J gene was named, though the V gene is TRGV2. Ends included, the CDR3 has 32 residues. The germline CDR1 and CDR2 sequences are EGSNGY and YDSYNSKV. CDR3 protein: CATWDGPIGIRNSLAVEQHWLSQVSIGRIQHF.

This clone came up a few times. A far more abundant clone sits one base away, making this likely a read error. Other nucleotide sequences in the sample specify the same CDR3. J gene calling gave no result, while the V gene is TRGV8. From germline, CDR1 is VENAVY and CDR2 YDSYNSRV. This CDR3 contains 12 residues. The CDR3 protein is CATWATRYKKLF. CDR3 DNA sequence: TGTGCCACCTGGGCCACACGGTATAAGAAACTCTTC.

This clone was counted at least ten times. The protein given by TCRdb reflects a much larger clone and differs at residue 13 from this DNA's translation, likely from a read error; the protein shown is the DNA's translation. The chain joins TRGV9 to TRGJP. This CDR3 is built from 16 residues. Germline V gives CDR1 GITISATS, CDR2 ISYDGTV (reference sequence). CDR3: CALWVMGELGKKVKVF. The CDR3, as DNA: TGTGCCTTGTGGGTGATGGGAGAGTTGGGCAAAAAAGTCAAGGTATTT.

This clone was seen at least ten times. This DNA translates differently at residue 9 from the TCRdb protein, which is that of a much larger clone; a read error is likely, and the protein shown is the DNA's own translation. This chain joins TRGV9 and TRGJP2. The CDR3 runs 14 residues. Germline-derived CDR1 and CDR2 are GITISATS and ISYDGTV (reference sequence). The CDR3 bases are TGTGCCTTGTGGGAGGGGAGTAGTGGTTGGATCAAGACGTTT. This codes for CALWEGSSGWIKTF.

This clone rates as medium-sized. CDR3 DNA sequence: TGTGCCACCTGGGACGGGCCAAGGGTACTGGAGAAACTCTTT. Encoded protein: CATWDGPRVLEKLF. The chain employs TRGV2 and TRGJ1 or TRGJ2. The germline V gene has CDR1 EGSNGY and CDR2 YDSYNSKV. The V segment lost 0 bases and the J segment 11 bases; nucleotides outside the gene matches: 13. The CDR3 spans 14 residues.

On this clone itself: This likely came from a read error, as a far larger clone is one base away. Other DNA variants within this sample encode the same CDR3. The chain couples TRGV9 to TRGJ1 or TRGJ2. J lost 3 bases, V lost 7 bases, and 9 bases had no gene match. The CDR3 is 13 residues long. CDR1 is GITISATS, CDR2 ISYDGTV, per germline (reference sequence). The CDR3, as DNA: TGTGCCTTGTGTCCTAGACCTTATTATAAGAAACTCTTT. Translating gives CALCPRPYYKKLF.

In regard to this clone: The protein TCRdb lists belongs to a much larger clone and differs from this DNA's translation at residue 5, which points to a read error; the protein shown is made from the DNA. This chain joins TRGV9 and TRGJP. Losses at the gene ends were 6 bases for V and 5 bases for J; bases not matched to a gene: 7. CDR3 length: 16 amino acids. Germline lookup yields CDR1 GITISATS and CDR2 ISYDGTV (reference sequence). Written as DNA, the CDR3 is TGTGCCTTGTGGTGCAGTAAAGAGTTGGGCAAAAAAATCAAGGTATTT. Protein product: CALWCSKELGKKIKVF.

Remarks on this clone: A far larger clone is only one base removed, so a read error is likely. The DNA is omitted, as the CDR3 cannot be located on it reliably, and the CDR3 follows TCRdb's listing. The same CDR3 can be traced to other DNA sequences in this sample. The V gene was identified as TRGV9, while no J gene was called. The CDR3 region is 29 residues in length, termini included. In germline, CDR1 is GITISATS, CDR2 ISYDGTV (reference sequence). CDR3 region: CALWEVRRNSLAVEQHLLSQVSIGRIQHF.

This clone was recorded at least ten times. Translating this DNA gives a protein that differs at residue 9 from the TCRdb one, which belongs to a much larger clone; a read error is likely, and the protein shown is this translation. The rearrangement links TRGV5 to TRGJ1 or TRGJ2. V lost 0 bases, J lost 9 bases, and 8 bases stayed unmatched. The CDR3 consists of 13 residues. In germline, CDR1 is VINAFY, CDR2 YDVSNSKD. The CDR3 DNA reads TGTGCCACCTGGGACAGGCCCCCGAGTAAGAAACTCTTT. This gives the protein CATWDRPPSKKLF.

Concerning this clone: The protein given by TCRdb reflects a much larger clone and differs at residue 3 from this DNA's translation, likely from a read error; the protein shown is the DNA's translation. CDR3 nucleotides: TGTGCCTCCTGGCCGCAAGCTTATTATAAGAAACTCTTT. As protein: CASWPQAYYKKLF. This sequence joins TRGV4 and TRGJ1 or TRGJ2. Germline assignment: CDR1 EGSTGY and CDR2 YDSYTSSV. CDR3 size: 13 residues.

As for this clone: A single base is all that separates this from a far larger clone, so a read error is likely. The sample holds other DNA sequences that translate to the same CDR3. The rearrangement joins TRGV3 to TRGJ1 or TRGJ2. The J gene, missing from TCRdb, was assigned here through DNA to germline matching. V lost 6 bases, J lost 4 bases, and 9 bases stayed unmatched. Germline V gene sequence: CDR1 VTNTFY, CDR2 YDVSTARD (reference sequence). The CDR3 contains 13 residues. The CDR3 protein is CATWPRGYYKKLF. In nucleotides, the CDR3 is TGTGCCACCTGGCCCCGGGGCTATTATAAGAAACTCTTT.

Worth noting for this clone: A read error likely explains why the TCRdb protein, taken from a much larger clone, differs from this DNA's translation at residue 9; the protein shown is translated from the DNA. The rearrangement uses TRGV3 and TRGJ1 or TRGJ2. Here the J gene came from matching the DNA to germline, since TCRdb omits it. Losses at the gene ends were 0 bases for V and 9 bases for J; bases not matched to a gene: 8. Germline CDR1 reads VTNTFY; CDR2 reads YDVSTARD (reference sequence). The CDR3 totals 13 residues. The CDR3 DNA follows: TGTGCCACCTGGGACAGGCCAGGTTGTAAGAAACTCTTT. This gives the protein CATWDRPGCKKLF.

A remark on this clone: A far larger clone is off by one base, so a read error is likely. The DNA is omitted, as the CDR3 cannot be located on it reliably, and the CDR3 follows TCRdb's listing. No J gene was called, and the V gene is TRGV9. Germline assignment: CDR1 GITISATS and CDR2 ISYDGTV (reference sequence). Including both end residues, the CDR3 is 29 amino acids long. The CDR3 here is CALWEVRSNSLAVEQHLLSQVSIGRIQHF.

On this clone itself: TCRdb records a much larger clone's protein for this DNA, with a difference at residue 12 that likely arises from a read error; the protein given is the translation of the DNA. The J gene is TRGJP, the V gene TRGV9. Since TCRdb gives no J gene, matching the DNA to germline was used here to assign it. Germline assignment: CDR1 GITISATS and CDR2 ISYDGTV (reference sequence). This CDR3 contains 15 residues. The CDR3 loop is CALWGNELGKKSKVF. DNA for the CDR3: TGTGCCTTGTGGGGAAACGAGTTGGGCAAAAAAAGCAAGGTATTT.

A remark on this clone: The mismatch at residue 9 between this DNA's translation and the TCRdb protein of a much larger clone likely reflects a read error; the protein shown is translated from the DNA. CDR3 in amino acids: CALWGGDYHKKLF. The CDR3 DNA sequence: TGTGCCTTGTGGGGGGGCGATTATCATAAGAAACTCTTT. The gene calls are TRGV9 and TRGJ1 or TRGJ2. No J gene is reported in TCRdb; it was inferred here by comparing the DNA with germline. The germline V gene encodes CDR1 GITISATS and CDR2 ISYDGTV (reference sequence). The CDR3 is 13 residues long.

This clone was counted only a few times. This DNA's translation and the protein TCRdb lists, from a much larger clone, do not match at residue 8, likely due to a read error; the protein shown is translated from the DNA. The chain links TRGV3 to TRGJ1 or TRGJ2. The V and J ends lost 3 bases and 14 bases, in that order; junction bases with no gene match: 7. This CDR3 is built from 10 residues. Germline CDR1 reads VTNTFY; CDR2 reads YDVSTARD (reference sequence). CDR3 protein: CATWDDRELF. In DNA, the CDR3 is TGTGCCACCTGGGACGATAGGGAACTCTTT.

There are many counts of this clone. Translating this DNA gives a protein that differs at residue 13 from the TCRdb one, which belongs to a much larger clone; a read error is likely, and the protein shown is this translation. The chain has TRGV3 and TRGJ1 or TRGJ2. This CDR3 region has 17 residues. The germline V gene has CDR1 VTNTFY and CDR2 YDVSTARD (reference sequence). Trimming at V came to 0 bases and at J to 8 bases, leaving 19 bases not matched to a gene. The CDR3 bases are TGTGCCACCTGGGACAGGCGAGGGCTGTTGGGATATCATAAGAAACTCTTT. It yields the protein CATWDRRGLLGYHKKLF.

This clone was observed a few times. For this DNA, TCRdb reports the protein of a much larger clone, which diverges at residue 13, most likely from a read error; the protein presented here is translated directly from the DNA. The chain links TRGV9 to TRGJP. TCRdb does not report a J gene; here it was assigned by matching the DNA to germline references. The germline CDR1 and CDR2 sequences are GITISATS and ISYDGTV (reference sequence). This CDR3 is built from 18 residues. The CDR3 protein is CALWQVSRQELGNKIKVF. In DNA, the CDR3 is TGTGCCTTGTGGCAGGTGAGCCGGCAAGAGTTGGGCAACAAAATCAAGGTATTT.

Worth noting for this clone: TCRdb pairs this DNA with a much larger clone's protein that differs at residue 4, likely a read error; the protein shown was translated from the DNA. At the DNA level, this CDR3 is encoded by other sequences in the same sample as well. This chain joins TRGV9 and TRGJ1 or TRGJ2. The germline V gene encodes CDR1 GITISATS and CDR2 ISYDGTV (reference sequence). This CDR3 comprises 12 residues. V dropped 7 bases and J dropped 4; count of bases not matched to a gene: 7. The CDR3: CALCEYYYKKLF. The CDR3 nucleotides are TGTGCCTTGTGTGAGTACTATTATAAGAAACTCTTT.

Concerning this clone: A far larger clone is a single base away, which makes a read error likely. Different DNA sequences within this sample yield the same CDR3. This chain joins TRGV9 and TRGJ1 or TRGJ2. Since TCRdb gives no J gene, matching the DNA to germline was used here to assign it. The CDR3 runs to 12 residues. Germline CDR1 reads GITISATS; CDR2 reads ISYDGTV (reference sequence). CDR3 bases: TGTGCCTTATGGGAGGTGGAGGATAAGAAACTCTTT. Protein product: CALWEVEDKKLF.

This clone was found many times. The protein held in TCRdb is that of a much larger clone and does not match this DNA's translation at residue 14, likely because of a read error; the protein shown is translated from the DNA. The V gene was identified as TRGV9, while no J gene was called. This CDR3 is 16 amino acids long. Per germline, CDR1 GITISATS and CDR2 ISYDGTV (reference sequence). Here the CDR3 DNA reads TGTGCCTTGTGGGGCAGTAAAGAGTTGGGCAAAAAAATCGAGGTATTT. Its translation is CALWGSKELGKKIEVF.

A word on this clone: For this DNA, TCRdb reports the protein of a much larger clone, which diverges at residue 3, most likely from a read error; the protein presented here is translated directly from the DNA. This chain links TRGV8 with TRGJ1 or TRGJ2. The J gene comes from matching the DNA to germline here; TCRdb lacks it. This CDR3 has 11 amino acids. The germline gives CDR1 VENAVY, CDR2 YDSYNSRV. This CDR3 is CASWALVKKLF. CDR3 DNA: TGTGCCTCCTGGGCCTTGGTTAAGAAACTCTTT.